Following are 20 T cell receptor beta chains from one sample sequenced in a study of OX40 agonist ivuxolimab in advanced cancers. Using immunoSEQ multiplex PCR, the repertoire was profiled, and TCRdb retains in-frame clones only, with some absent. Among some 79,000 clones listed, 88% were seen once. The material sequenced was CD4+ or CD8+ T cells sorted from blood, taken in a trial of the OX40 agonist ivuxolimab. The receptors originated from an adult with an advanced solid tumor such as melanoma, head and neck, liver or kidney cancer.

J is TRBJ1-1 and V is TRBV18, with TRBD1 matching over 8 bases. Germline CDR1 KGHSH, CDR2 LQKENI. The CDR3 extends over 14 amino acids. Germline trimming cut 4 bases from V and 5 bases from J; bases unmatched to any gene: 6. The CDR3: CASSLGQGATEAFF. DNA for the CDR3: TGTGCCAGCTCACTTGGGCAGGGGGCGACTGAAGCTTTCTTT.

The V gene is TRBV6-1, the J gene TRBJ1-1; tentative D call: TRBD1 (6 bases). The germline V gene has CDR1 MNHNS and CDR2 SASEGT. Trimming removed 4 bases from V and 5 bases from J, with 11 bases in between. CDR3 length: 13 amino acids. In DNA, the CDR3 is TGTGCCAGCAGTGGGGGGGGCCGGACTGAAGCTTTCTTT. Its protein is CASSGGGRTEAFF.

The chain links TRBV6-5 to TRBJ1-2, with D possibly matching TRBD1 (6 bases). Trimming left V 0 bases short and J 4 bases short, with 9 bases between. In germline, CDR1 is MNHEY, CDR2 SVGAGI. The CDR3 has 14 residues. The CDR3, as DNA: TGTGCCAGCAGTTACTCGGACAGTTCCTATGGCTACACCTTC. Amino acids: CASSYSDSSYGYTF.

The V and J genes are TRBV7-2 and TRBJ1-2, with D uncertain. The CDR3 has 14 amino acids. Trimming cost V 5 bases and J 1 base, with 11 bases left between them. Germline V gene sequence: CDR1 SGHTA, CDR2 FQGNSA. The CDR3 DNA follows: TGTGCCAGCAGCCCCCAGGAGGATAACTATGGCTACACCTTC. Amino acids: CASSPQEDNYGYTF.

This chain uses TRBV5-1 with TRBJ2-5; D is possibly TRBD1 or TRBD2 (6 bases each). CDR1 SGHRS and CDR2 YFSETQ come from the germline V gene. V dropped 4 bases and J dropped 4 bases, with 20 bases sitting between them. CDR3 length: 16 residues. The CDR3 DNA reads TGCGCCAGCAGCCCCGGAGTTCACGGAGGGGGAGAGACCCAGTACTTC. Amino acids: CASSPGVHGGGETQYF.

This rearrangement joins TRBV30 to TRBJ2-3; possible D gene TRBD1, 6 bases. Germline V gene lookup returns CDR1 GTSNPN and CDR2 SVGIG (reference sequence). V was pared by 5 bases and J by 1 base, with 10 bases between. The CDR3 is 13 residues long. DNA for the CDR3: TGTGCCTGGGTCCCAGGGGGCACAGATACGCAGTATTTT. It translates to CAWVPGGTDTQYF.

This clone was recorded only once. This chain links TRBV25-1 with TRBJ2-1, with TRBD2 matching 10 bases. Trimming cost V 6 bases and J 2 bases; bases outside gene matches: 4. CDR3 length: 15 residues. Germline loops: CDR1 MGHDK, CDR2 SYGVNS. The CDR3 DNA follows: TGTGCCAGCAGGGGAGCGGGAGGGGCCTACAATGAGCAGTTCTTC. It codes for CASRGAGGAYNEQFF.

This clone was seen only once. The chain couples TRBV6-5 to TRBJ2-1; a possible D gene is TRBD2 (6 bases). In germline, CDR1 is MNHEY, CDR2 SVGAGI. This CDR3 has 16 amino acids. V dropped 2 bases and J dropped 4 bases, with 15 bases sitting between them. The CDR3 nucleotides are TGTGCCAGCAGTTACCGTCCCGGGAGTTCTTACAATGAGCAGTTCTTC. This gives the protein CASSYRPGSSYNEQFF.

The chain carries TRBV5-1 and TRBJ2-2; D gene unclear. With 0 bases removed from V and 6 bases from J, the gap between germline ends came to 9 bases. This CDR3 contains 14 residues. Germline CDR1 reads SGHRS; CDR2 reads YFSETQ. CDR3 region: CASSLALAAGELFF. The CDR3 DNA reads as TGCGCCAGCAGCTTGGCACTTGCGGCCGGGGAGCTGTTTTTT.

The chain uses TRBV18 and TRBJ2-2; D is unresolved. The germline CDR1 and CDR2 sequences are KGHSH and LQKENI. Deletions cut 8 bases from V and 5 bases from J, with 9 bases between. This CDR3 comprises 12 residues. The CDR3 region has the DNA TGTGCCAGCAACGTCGGGACCGGGGAGCTGTTTTTT. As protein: CASNVGTGELFF.

The CDR3 loop reads CASETSGRDEQFF. DNA of the CDR3: TGTGCCAGCGAGACTAGCGGGAGAGATGAGCAGTTCTTC. The chain is built from TRBV11-3 and TRBJ2-1, with 12 bases matching TRBD2. V shed 8 bases, J shed 8 bases, and the junction held 4 bases outside the gene matches. The CDR3 loop spans 13 amino acids. Germline V gene sequence: CDR1 SGHNT, CDR2 YENEEA. The variable domain in full, with the rest retrieved from reference TRBV11-3 and TRBJ2-1, is EAGVVQSPRYKIIEKKQPVAFWCNPISGHNTLYWYLQNLGQGPELLIRYENEEAVDDSQLPKDRFSAERLKGVDSTLKIQPAELGDSAVYLCASETSGRDEQFFGPGTRLTVL.

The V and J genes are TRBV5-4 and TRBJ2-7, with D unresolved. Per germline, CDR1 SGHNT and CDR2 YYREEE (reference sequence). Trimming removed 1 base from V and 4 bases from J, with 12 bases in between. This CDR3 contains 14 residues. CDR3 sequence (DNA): TGTGCCAGCAGCTTGTCCACGGACCTTTACGAGCAGTACTTC. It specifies CASSLSTDLYEQYF.

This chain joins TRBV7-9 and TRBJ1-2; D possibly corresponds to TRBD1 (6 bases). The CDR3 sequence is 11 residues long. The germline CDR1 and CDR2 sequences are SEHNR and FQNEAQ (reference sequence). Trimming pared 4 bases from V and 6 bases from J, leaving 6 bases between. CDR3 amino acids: CASSSGDGYTF. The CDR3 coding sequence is TGTGCCAGCAGCTCAGGGGATGGCTACACCTTC.

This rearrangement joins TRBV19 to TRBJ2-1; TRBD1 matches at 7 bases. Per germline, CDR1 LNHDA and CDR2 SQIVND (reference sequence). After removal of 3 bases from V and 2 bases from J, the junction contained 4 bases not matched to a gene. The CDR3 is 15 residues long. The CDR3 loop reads CASSIPRGTYNEQFF. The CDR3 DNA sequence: TGTGCCAGTAGTATCCCCAGGGGGACCTACAATGAGCAGTTCTTC.

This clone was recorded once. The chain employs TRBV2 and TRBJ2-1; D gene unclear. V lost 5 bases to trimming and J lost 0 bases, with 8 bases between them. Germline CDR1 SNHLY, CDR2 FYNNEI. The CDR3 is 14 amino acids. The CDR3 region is CASSTDSSYNEQFF. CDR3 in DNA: TGTGCCAGCAGTACGGATAGCTCCTACAATGAGCAGTTCTTC.

The DNA for the CDR3 is TGTGCCATCGGGGACAGGGGAGTCCTCCTTTACAATGAGCAGTTCTTC. Amino acid sequence: CAIGDRGVLLYNEQFF. J is TRBJ2-1 and V is TRBV10-3; 10 bases agree with TRBD1. Looked up from germline, CDR1 is ENHRY and CDR2 is SYGVKD. Germline trimming cut 8 bases from V and 4 bases from J; bases unmatched to any gene: 11. There are 16 residues in the CDR3.

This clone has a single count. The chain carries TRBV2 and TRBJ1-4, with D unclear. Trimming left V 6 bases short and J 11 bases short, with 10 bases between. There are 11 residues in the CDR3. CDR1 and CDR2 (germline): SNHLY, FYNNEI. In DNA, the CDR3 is TGTGCCAGCAGCGTGAGAAATAAACTGTTTTTT. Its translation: CASSVRNKLFF.

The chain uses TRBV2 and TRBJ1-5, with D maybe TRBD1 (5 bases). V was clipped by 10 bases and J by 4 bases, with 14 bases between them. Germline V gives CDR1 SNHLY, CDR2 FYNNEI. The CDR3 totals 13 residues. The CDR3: CAIQGELNQPQHF. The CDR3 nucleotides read TGTGCCATCCAGGGAGAACTGAATCAGCCCCAGCATTTT.

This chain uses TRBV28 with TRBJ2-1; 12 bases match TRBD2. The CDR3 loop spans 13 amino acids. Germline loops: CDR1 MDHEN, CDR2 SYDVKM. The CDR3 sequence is CATSGSMYNEQFF. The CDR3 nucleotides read TGTGCGACTAGCGGGAGTATGTACAATGAGCAGTTCTTC.

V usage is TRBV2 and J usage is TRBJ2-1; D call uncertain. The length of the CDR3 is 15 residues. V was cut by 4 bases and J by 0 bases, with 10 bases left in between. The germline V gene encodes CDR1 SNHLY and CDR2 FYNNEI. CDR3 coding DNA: TGTGCCAGCAGTGGAGAGAGGAGCTCCTACAATGAGCAGTTCTTC. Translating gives CASSGERSSYNEQFF. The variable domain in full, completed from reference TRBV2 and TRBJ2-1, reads EPEVTQTPSHQVTQMGQEVILRCVPISNHLYFYWYRQILGQKVEFLVSFYNNEISEKSEIFDDQFSVERPDGSNFTLKIRSTKLEDSAMYFCASSGERSSYNEQFFGPGTRLTVL.